This is a list of T cell receptor beta chains from one sample in a study of T cells in Graves' hyperthyroidism and ophthalmopathy. MiXCR was run by TCRdb on the multiplex PCR reads, yielding one entry per CDR3 protein. The sample includes fewer than 650,000 distinct CDR3 sequences, around 13% of them seen just once. Sample: blood. All receptors come from a woman in her thirties with Graves' hyperthyroidism that later progressed to Graves' ophthalmopathy. Both conserved end residues are part of each CDR3. Fields, in order: J gene, V gene, clone size, CDR3 length, D gene, CDR3 protein, CDR3 DNA. A D gene is named only where the DNA matches it firmly. Rows give clone size only sometimes, using once, few, many, or a class for an expanded clone.

J: TRBJ2-7
V: TRBV12-3/TRBV12-4
size: many
length: 16
D: -
CDR3: CASSLLAGGAVHEQYF
DNA: TGTGCCAGCAGTTTACTTGCCGGGGGAGCTGTCCACGAGCAGTACTTC

J: TRBJ2-1
V: TRBV11-2
size: -
length: 18
D: -
CDR3: CASSLRVGPRSSYNEQFF
DNA: TGTGCCAGCAGCTTAAGAGTGGGTCCTCGCAGCTCCTACAATGAGCAGTTCTTC

J: TRBJ1-5
V: TRBV28
size: many
length: 11
D: -
CDR3: CASSGNQPQHF
DNA: TGTGCCAGCTCCGGCAATCAGCCCCAGCATTTT

J: TRBJ2-2
V: TRBV6-1
size: few
length: 15
D: -
CDR3: CASTPRTPGTGELFF
DNA: TGTGCCAGCACTCCCCGAACCCCCGGGACAGGGGAGCTGTTTTTT

J: TRBJ2-7
V: TRBV20-1
size: many
length: 12
D: -
CDR3: CSVGQASYEQYF
DNA: TGCAGTGTGGGGCAGGCATCCTACGAGCAGTACTTC

J: TRBJ2-1
V: TRBV2
size: -
length: 15
D: TRBD2
CDR3: CASSVFSGSYNEQFF
DNA: TGTGCCAGCAGTGTTTTTAGCGGGAGCTACAATGAGCAGTTCTTC

J: TRBJ2-1
V: TRBV12-3/TRBV12-4
size: -
length: 19
D: TRBD2
CDR3: CASSPGVAGGPWTGNEQFF
DNA: TGTGCCAGCAGTCCCGGGGTAGCGGGAGGGCCGTGGACTGGGAATGAGCAGTTCTTC

J: TRBJ2-7
V: TRBV7-9
size: -
length: 14
D: -
CDR3: CASSSFRGRGEQYF
DNA: TGTGCCAGCAGCTCCTTCCGCGGCAGGGGCGAGCAGTACTTC

J: TRBJ2-1
V: TRBV12-3/TRBV12-4
size: many
length: 15
D: -
CDR3: CASSLFLETGDGQFF
DNA: TGTGCCAGCAGTTTGTTTTTAGAAACGGGAGATGGGCAGTTCTTC

J: TRBJ1-6
V: TRBV6-1
size: many
length: 14
D: TRBD1
CDR3: CASSPGQDNSPLHF
DNA: TGTGCCAGCAGCCCGGGACAGGATAATTCACCCCTCCACTTT

J: TRBJ2-3
V: TRBV27
size: -
length: 17
D: TRBD2
CDR3: CASSLSILAGVVDTQYF
DNA: TGTGCCAGCAGTTTATCGATCTTAGCGGGAGTTGTAGATACGCAGTATTTT

J: TRBJ2-5
V: TRBV6-5
size: few
length: 14
D: TRBD2
CDR3: CASSYLTGGDFQYF
DNA: TGTGCCAGCAGTTATCTAACGGGGGGGGACTTCCAGTACTTC

J: TRBJ1-5
V: TRBV24-1
size: few
length: 14
D: -
CDR3: CATSDYRERQPQHF
DNA: TGTGCCACCAGTGATTACAGGGAGAGGCAGCCCCAGCATTTT

J: TRBJ2-7
V: TRBV6-1
size: -
length: 14
D: TRBD1
CDR3: CASSPTGQPYEQYF
DNA: TGTGCCAGCAGCCCGACGGGACAGCCCTACGAGCAGTACTTC

J: TRBJ2-1
V: TRBV6-1
size: -
length: 16
D: TRBD2
CDR3: CASRTLAGGNYNEQFF
DNA: TGTGCCAGCAGGACCCTAGCGGGAGGGAATTACAATGAGCAGTTCTTC

J: TRBJ2-7
V: TRBV6-1
size: many
length: 14
D: -
CDR3: CASSDRQGGDEQYF
DNA: TGTGCCAGCAGTGACCGACAGGGCGGGGACGAGCAGTACTTC

J: TRBJ2-7
V: TRBV20-1
size: -
length: 17
D: TRBD2
CDR3: CSARDSVYSGSSYEQYF
DNA: TGCAGTGCTAGAGACAGTGTCTATAGCGGGTCCTCCTACGAGCAGTACTTC

J: TRBJ2-3
V: TRBV3-1
size: -
length: 14
D: -
CDR3: CASSQDLGGDTQYF
DNA: TGTGCCAGCAGCCAAGATCTGGGGGGAGATACGCAGTATTTT

J: TRBJ1-4
V: TRBV12-3/TRBV12-4
size: many
length: 16
D: -
CDR3: CASSLRGHVDGEKLFF
DNA: TGTGCCAGCAGTTTAAGGGGACACGTTGACGGTGAAAAACTGTTTTTT

J: TRBJ1-3
V: TRBV7-3
size: many
length: 17
D: -
CDR3: CASSLRVREVRGNTIYF
DNA: TGTGCCAGCAGCTTAAGGGTCAGGGAGGTCCGTGGAAACACCATATATTTT

J: TRBJ1-2
V: TRBV6-1
size: many
length: 15
D: -
CDR3: CASSPIHGTDHGYTF
DNA: TGTGCCAGCAGCCCTATCCACGGGACGGACCATGGCTACACCTTC

J: TRBJ1-5
V: TRBV27
size: few
length: 16
D: TRBD1
CDR3: CASRSIKQGSNQPQHF
DNA: TGTGCCAGCCGTTCAATAAAACAGGGGAGCAATCAGCCCCAGCATTTT

J: TRBJ2-1
V: TRBV25-1
size: many
length: 17
D: TRBD2
CDR3: CASSGLGLADSYNEQFF
DNA: TGTGCCAGCAGTGGCTTGGGACTAGCGGACTCCTACAATGAGCAGTTCTTC

J: TRBJ2-2
V: TRBV3-1
size: -
length: 14
D: -
CDR3: CASSQEGRRGELFF
DNA: TGTGCCAGCAGCCAAGAGGGGAGGCGCGGGGAGCTGTTTTTT

J: TRBJ1-5
V: TRBV5-1
size: -
length: 15
D: TRBD1
CDR3: CASSPGGVISQPQHF
DNA: TGCGCCAGCAGCCCAGGGGGCGTGATAAGTCAGCCCCAGCATTTT

J: TRBJ2-7
V: TRBV29-1
size: many
length: 13
D: -
CDR3: CSGARGGGYEQYF
DNA: TGCAGCGGGGCTAGGGGGGGCGGTTACGAGCAGTACTTC

J: TRBJ1-2
V: TRBV7-9
size: -
length: 14
D: -
CDR3: CASSSQSGGHGYTF
DNA: TGTGCCAGCAGCTCCCAGAGTGGGGGCCATGGCTACACCTTC

J: TRBJ1-2
V: TRBV12-3/TRBV12-4
size: many
length: 15
D: TRBD1
CDR3: CASSWLAGGNYGYTF
DNA: TGTGCCAGCAGTTGGTTGGCAGGGGGCAACTATGGCTACACCTTC

J: TRBJ1-1
V: TRBV2
size: many
length: 11
D: -
CDR3: CASSREGGAFF
DNA: TGTGCCAGCAGCCGGGAAGGAGGAGCTTTCTTT

J: TRBJ2-7
V: TRBV7-9
size: many
length: 13
D: -
CDR3: CASSRLLPYEQYF
DNA: TGTGCCAGCAGCCGTTTACTCCCCTACGAGCAGTACTTC

J: TRBJ1-5
V: TRBV7-9
size: many
length: 13
D: -
CDR3: CASSLSGDQPQHF
DNA: TGTGCCAGCAGCTTAAGCGGAGATCAGCCCCAGCATTTT

J: TRBJ1-2
V: TRBV3-1
size: many
length: 16
D: -
CDR3: CASSQDPGPMDYGYTF
DNA: TGTGCCAGCAGCCAAGATCCTGGGCCGATGGACTATGGCTACACCTTC

J: TRBJ2-3
V: TRBV12-3/TRBV12-4
size: many
length: 16
D: TRBD1
CDR3: CASSPQGTAITDTQYF
DNA: TGTGCCAGCAGCCCCCAGGGGACAGCAATCACAGATACGCAGTATTTT

J: TRBJ2-1
V: TRBV19
size: few
length: 15
D: TRBD2
CDR3: CASSPGREIYNEQFF
DNA: TGTGCCAGTAGCCCAGGGCGGGAGATTTACAATGAGCAGTTCTTC

J: TRBJ2-1
V: TRBV30
size: many
length: 14
D: TRBD1
CDR3: CAWEFGTGGNEQFF
DNA: TGTGCCTGGGAGTTCGGGACAGGGGGCAATGAGCAGTTCTTC

J: TRBJ1-5
V: TRBV20-1
size: few
length: 14
D: -
CDR3: CSAGPGDGNQPQHF
DNA: TGCAGTGCCGGGCCGGGGGACGGCAATCAGCCCCAGCATTTT

J: TRBJ1-3
V: TRBV30
size: many
length: 12
D: -
CDR3: CAWSVEGNTIYF
DNA: TGTGCCTGGAGTGTAGAGGGAAACACCATATATTTT

J: TRBJ1-2
V: TRBV12-3/TRBV12-4
size: few
length: 14
D: TRBD1
CDR3: CAGSGTAPYYGYTF
DNA: TGTGCCGGCAGCGGGACAGCTCCCTACTATGGCTACACCTTC

J: TRBJ2-7
V: TRBV11-2
size: many
length: 15
D: TRBD2
CDR3: CASSLGLAVFYEQYF
DNA: TGTGCCAGCAGCTTGGGCCTAGCGGTTTTTTACGAGCAGTACTTC

J: TRBJ2-2
V: TRBV28
size: many
length: 16
D: TRBD2
CDR3: CASRHRGLANTGELFF
DNA: TGTGCCAGCAGGCATCGAGGACTAGCGAACACCGGGGAGCTGTTTTTT

J: TRBJ2-1
V: TRBV27
size: many
length: 15
D: -
CDR3: CASTAPGIMHNEQFF
DNA: TGTGCCAGCACCGCACCTGGCATTATGCACAATGAGCAGTTCTTC

J: TRBJ1-1
V: TRBV6-2/TRBV6-3
size: few
length: 13
D: -
CDR3: CASSLGGNTETFF
DNA: TGTGCCAGCAGCCTTGGAGGGAACACTGAAACTTTCTTT

J: TRBJ2-2
V: TRBV3-1
size: many
length: 13
D: -
CDR3: CASSQVREGELFF
DNA: TGTGCCAGCAGCCAAGTCAGGGAGGGGGAGCTGTTTTTT

J: TRBJ2-1
V: TRBV4-1
size: many
length: 16
D: TRBD2
CDR3: CASSPRGLAGSNVQFF
DNA: TGCGCCAGCAGCCCGCGTGGACTAGCGGGTAGTAATGTGCAGTTCTTC

J: TRBJ1-2
V: TRBV25-1
size: -
length: 14
D: -
CDR3: CASRGWGENYGYTF
DNA: TGTGCCAGCAGGGGGTGGGGAGAGAACTATGGCTACACCTTC

J: TRBJ2-5
V: TRBV4-2
size: many
length: 15
D: -
CDR3: CASSQDLRGRETQYF
DNA: TGTGCCAGCAGCCAAGATCTTAGGGGAAGGGAGACCCAGTACTTC

J: TRBJ2-5
V: TRBV24-1
size: -
length: 15
D: TRBD1
CDR3: CATSDPGQSQEAQYF
DNA: TGTGCCACCAGTGACCCGGGACAGTCTCAAGAGGCCCAGTACTTC

J: TRBJ2-1
V: TRBV19
size: many
length: 12
D: -
CDR3: CASSIPYNEQFF
DNA: TGTGCCAGTAGTATCCCATACAATGAGCAGTTCTTC

J: TRBJ1-2
V: TRBV2
size: few
length: 15
D: TRBD1
CDR3: CASSEERGTDYGYTF
DNA: TGTGCCAGCAGTGAAGAAAGGGGGACAGACTATGGCTACACCTTC

J: TRBJ1-1
V: TRBV3-1
size: -
length: 15
D: -
CDR3: CASSQALWRVTEAFF
DNA: TGTGCCAGCAGCCAAGCTCTGTGGAGGGTCACTGAAGCTTTCTTT